This T cell receptor (beta chain) was profiled in a study of cytomegalovirus exposure and HLA in healthy donors. Trimming shortened V by 7 bases and J by 8 bases, and 14 bases separated the two germline ends. CDR3 length equals 11 residues. Germline-derived CDR1 and CDR2 are GTSNPN and SVGIG (reference sequence). The PCR employed 60 Vbeta primers together with 13 Jbeta primers. Repertoires were generated with immunoSEQ multiplex PCR, while TCRdb's copy carries only in-frame clones and drops some. The sample consists of 80,000 to 95,000 clones, around 64% of them appearing once. The study's findings and limits: Accounts indicate the classifier identified cytomegalovirus status with strong specificity and sensitivity. At a 0.05 false discovery rate, a later analysis found 18,000 or so TCR beta sequences to be associated with HLA alleles. Sequencing had likely introduced a cluster of highly shared sequence variants as an artifact.

A note on this clone: What it binds is unknown.

The sequencing sample was made of PBMCs. This TCR derives from a human donor in good health. The rearrangement links TRBV30 to TRBJ1-2; tentative D call: TRBD1 (5 bases). The CDR3 reads CALGLGGGYTF. The CDR3 region has the DNA TGTGCCTTGGGACTGGGCGGGGGCTACACCTTC.